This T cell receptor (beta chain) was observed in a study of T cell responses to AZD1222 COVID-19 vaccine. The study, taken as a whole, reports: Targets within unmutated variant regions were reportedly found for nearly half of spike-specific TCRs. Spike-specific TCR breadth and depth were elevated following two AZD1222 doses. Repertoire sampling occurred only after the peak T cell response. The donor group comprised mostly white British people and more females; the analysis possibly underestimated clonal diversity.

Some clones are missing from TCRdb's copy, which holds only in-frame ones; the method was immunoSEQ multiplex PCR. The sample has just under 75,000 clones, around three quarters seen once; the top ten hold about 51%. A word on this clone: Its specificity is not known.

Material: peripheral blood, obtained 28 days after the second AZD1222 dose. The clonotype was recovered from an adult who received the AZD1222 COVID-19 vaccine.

The CDR3 DNA reads as TGTGCCAGCAGCCAAGGGAGGGGTATCTACGAGCAGTACTTC. It translates to CASSQGRGIYEQYF. This chain uses TRBV4-2 with TRBJ2-7, with D perhaps matching TRBD2 (6 bases). The CDR3 is 14 amino acids. Trimming cost V 1 base and J 3 bases, with 10 bases left between them. Looked up from germline, CDR1 is LGHNA and CDR2 is YNFKEQ.